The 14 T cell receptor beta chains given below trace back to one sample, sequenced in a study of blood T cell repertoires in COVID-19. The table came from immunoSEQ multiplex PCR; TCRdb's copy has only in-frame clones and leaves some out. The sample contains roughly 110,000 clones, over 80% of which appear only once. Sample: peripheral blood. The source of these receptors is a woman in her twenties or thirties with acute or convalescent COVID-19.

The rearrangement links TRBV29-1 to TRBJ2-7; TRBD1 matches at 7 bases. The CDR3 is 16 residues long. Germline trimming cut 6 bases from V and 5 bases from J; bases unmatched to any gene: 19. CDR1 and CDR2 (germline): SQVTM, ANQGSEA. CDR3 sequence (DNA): TGCAGCGTAGAATATCTTAAACAGGGGAACCCCCACGAGCAGTACTTC. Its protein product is CSVEYLKQGNPHEQYF.

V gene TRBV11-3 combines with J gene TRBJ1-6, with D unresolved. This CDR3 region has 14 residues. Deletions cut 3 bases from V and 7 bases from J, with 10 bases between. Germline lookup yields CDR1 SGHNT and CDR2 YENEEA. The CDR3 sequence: CASSFGRGNSPLHF. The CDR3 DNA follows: TGTGCCAGCAGCTTCGGCAGAGGGAATTCACCCCTCCACTTT.

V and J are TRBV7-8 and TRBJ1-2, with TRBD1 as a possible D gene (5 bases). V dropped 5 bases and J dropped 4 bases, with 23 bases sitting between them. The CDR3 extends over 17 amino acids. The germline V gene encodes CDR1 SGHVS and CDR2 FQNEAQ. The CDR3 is CASSPKGGGELSYGYTF. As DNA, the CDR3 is TGTGCCAGCAGCCCTAAAGGCGGGGGGGAGCTTAGCTATGGCTACACCTTC.

In DNA form, the CDR3 reads TGTGCCAGCAGCCCCGGTCCCGGGACAGGGGCCGGGGGAGAGACCCAGTACTTC. This sequence encodes CASSPGPGTGAGGETQYF. The V gene is TRBV5-8, the J gene TRBJ2-5; 10 bases fit TRBD1. Trimming took 4 bases from V and 4 from J; bases not matched to a gene: 16. The CDR3 loop spans 18 amino acids. Per germline, CDR1 SGHTS and CDR2 YDEGEE.

As DNA, the CDR3 is TGTGCCAGCAGTGGGGGCGCAAATAGCAATCAGCCCCAGCATTTT. As protein: CASSGGANSNQPQHF. V and J are TRBV2 and TRBJ1-5; tentatively, D is TRBD1 (5 bases). V was cut by 4 bases and J by 0 bases, with 10 bases left in between. The CDR3 consists of 15 residues. The germline V gene encodes CDR1 SNHLY and CDR2 FYNNEI. Together with reference TRBV2 and TRBJ1-5, the CDR3 gives the full variable domain: EPEVTQTPSHQVTQMGQEVILRCVPISNHLYFYWYRQILGQKVEFLVSFYNNEISEKSEIFDDQFSVERPDGSNFTLKIRSTKLEDSAMYFCASSGGANSNQPQHFGDGTRLSIL.

CDR3 DNA sequence: TGTGCCAGCAGTGAATTAGAATTAGAGACCCAGTACTTC. Translation: CASSELELETQYF. The chain has TRBV2 and TRBJ2-5; D call uncertain. V shed 2 bases and J shed 4 bases, with 8 bases lying between them. Germline CDR1 reads SNHLY; CDR2 reads FYNNEI. This CDR3 contains 13 residues.

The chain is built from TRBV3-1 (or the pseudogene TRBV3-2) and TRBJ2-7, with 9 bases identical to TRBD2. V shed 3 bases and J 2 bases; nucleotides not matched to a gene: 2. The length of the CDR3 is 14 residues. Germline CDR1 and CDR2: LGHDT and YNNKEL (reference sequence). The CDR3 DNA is TGTGCCAGCAGCCACTCTAGCGGGGCCTACGAGCAGTACTTC. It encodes CASSHSSGAYEQYF.

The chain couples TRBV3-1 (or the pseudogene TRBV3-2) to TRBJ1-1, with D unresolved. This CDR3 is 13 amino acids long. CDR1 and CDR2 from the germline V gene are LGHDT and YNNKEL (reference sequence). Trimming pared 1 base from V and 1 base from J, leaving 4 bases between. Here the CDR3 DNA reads TGTGCCAGCAGCCAAGGGGCGAACACTGAAGCTTTCTTT. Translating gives CASSQGANTEAFF.

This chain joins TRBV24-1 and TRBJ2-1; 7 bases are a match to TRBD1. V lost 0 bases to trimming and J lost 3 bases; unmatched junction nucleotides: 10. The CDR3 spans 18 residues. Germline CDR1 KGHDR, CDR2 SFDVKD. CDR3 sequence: CATSDLKATGKGYNEQFF. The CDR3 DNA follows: TGTGCCACCAGTGATTTGAAAGCGACAGGGAAAGGCTACAATGAGCAGTTCTTC.

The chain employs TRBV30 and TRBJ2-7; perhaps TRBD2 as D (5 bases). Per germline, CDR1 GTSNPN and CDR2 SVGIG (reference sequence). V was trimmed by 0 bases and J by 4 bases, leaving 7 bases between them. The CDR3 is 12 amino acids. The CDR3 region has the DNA TGTGCCTGGAGTGTACGAGGGTACGAGCAGTACTTC. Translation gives CAWSVRGYEQYF.

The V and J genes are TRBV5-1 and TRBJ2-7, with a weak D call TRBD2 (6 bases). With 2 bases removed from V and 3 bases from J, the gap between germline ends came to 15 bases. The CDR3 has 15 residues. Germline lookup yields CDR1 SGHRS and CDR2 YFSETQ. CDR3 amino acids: CASSFSSVPYYEQYF. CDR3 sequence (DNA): TGCGCCAGCAGCTTTTCTAGCGTTCCATACTACGAGCAGTACTTC.

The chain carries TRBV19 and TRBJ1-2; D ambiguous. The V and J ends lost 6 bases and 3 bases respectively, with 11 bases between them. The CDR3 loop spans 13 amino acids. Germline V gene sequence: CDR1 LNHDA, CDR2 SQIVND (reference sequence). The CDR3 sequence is CASSSTGYYGYTF. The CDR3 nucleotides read TGTGCCAGTAGCTCTACGGGGTACTATGGCTACACCTTC.

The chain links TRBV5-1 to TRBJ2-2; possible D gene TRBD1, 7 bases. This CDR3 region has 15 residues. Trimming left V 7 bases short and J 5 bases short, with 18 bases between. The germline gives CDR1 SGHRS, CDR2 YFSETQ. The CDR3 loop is CASAGGGGGTGELFF. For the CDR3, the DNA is TGCGCCAGCGCAGGGGGTGGCGGAGGGACCGGGGAGCTGTTTTTT.

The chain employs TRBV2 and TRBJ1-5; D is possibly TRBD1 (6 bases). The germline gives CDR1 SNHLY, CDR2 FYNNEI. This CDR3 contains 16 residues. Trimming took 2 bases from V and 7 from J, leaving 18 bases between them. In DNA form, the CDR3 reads TGTGCCAGCAGTGAATCTGGCAGGGAAAGGGGGCAGCCCCAGCATTTT. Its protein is CASSESGRERGQPQHF. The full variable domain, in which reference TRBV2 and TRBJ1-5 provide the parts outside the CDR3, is EPEVTQTPSHQVTQMGQEVILRCVPISNHLYFYWYRQILGQKVEFLVSFYNNEISEKSEIFDDQFSVERPDGSNFTLKIRSTKLEDSAMYFCASSESGRERGQPQHFGDGTRLSIL.